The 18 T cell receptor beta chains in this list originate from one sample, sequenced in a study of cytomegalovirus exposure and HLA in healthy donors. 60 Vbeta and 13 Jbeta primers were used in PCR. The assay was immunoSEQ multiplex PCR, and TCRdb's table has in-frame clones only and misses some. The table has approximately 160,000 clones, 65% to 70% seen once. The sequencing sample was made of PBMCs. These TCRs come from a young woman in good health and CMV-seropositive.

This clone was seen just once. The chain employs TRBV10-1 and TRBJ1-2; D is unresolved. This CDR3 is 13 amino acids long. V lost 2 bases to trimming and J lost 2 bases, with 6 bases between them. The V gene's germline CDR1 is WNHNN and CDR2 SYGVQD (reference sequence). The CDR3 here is CASSEGQNYGYTF. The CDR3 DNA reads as TGCGCCAGCAGTGAGGGCCAGAACTATGGCTACACCTTC.

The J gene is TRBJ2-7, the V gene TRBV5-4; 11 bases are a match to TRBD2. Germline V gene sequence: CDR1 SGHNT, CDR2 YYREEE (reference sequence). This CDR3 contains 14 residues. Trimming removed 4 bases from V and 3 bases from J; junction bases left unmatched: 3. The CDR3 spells CASSHTSGSYEQYF. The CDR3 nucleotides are TGTGCCAGCAGCCATACTAGCGGGAGCTACGAGCAGTACTTC.

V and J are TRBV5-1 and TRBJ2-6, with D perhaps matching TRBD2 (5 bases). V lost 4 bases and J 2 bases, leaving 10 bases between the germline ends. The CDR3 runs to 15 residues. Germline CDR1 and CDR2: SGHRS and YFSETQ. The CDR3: CASSRRGPGANVLTF. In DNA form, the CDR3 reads TGCGCCAGCAGCCGACGGGGTCCTGGGGCCAACGTCCTGACTTTC.

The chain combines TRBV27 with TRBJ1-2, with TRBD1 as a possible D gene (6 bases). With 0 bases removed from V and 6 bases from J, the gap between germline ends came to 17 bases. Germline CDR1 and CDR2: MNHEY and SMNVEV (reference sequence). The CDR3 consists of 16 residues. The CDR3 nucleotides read TGTGCCAGCAGTTTATCCCCCCTTCAGGGGCTAGATGGCTACACCTTC. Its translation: CASSLSPLQGLDGYTF.

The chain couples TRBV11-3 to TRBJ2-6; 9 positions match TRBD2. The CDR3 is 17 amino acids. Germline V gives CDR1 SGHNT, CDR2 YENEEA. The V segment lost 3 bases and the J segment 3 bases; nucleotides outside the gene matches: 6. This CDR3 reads CASSFLAGAGGANVLTF. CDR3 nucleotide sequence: TGTGCCAGCAGCTTTTTAGCGGGAGCCGGTGGGGCCAACGTCCTGACTTTC. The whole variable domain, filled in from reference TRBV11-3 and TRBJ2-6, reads EAGVVQSPRYKIIEKKQPVAFWCNPISGHNTLYWYLQNLGQGPELLIRYENEEAVDDSQLPKDRFSAERLKGVDSTLKIQPAELGDSAVYLCASSFLAGAGGANVLTFGAGSRLTVL.

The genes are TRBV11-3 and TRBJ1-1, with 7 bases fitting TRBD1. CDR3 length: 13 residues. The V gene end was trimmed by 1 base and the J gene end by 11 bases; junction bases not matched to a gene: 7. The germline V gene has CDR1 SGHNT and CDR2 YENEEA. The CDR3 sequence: CASSLGRGQTAFF. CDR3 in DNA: TGTGCCAGCAGCTTAGGGAGGGGACAGACGGCTTTCTTT.

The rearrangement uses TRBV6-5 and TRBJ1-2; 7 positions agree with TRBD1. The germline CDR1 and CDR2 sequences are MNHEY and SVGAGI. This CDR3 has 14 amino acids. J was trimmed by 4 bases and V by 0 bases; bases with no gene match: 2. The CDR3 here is CASSYSGTAYGYTF. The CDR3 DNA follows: TGTGCCAGCAGTTACTCCGGGACAGCCTATGGCTACACCTTC.

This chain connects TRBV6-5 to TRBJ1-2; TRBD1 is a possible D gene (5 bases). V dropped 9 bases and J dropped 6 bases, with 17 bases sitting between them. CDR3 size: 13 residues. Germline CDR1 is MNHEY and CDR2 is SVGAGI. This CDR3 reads CASVGGGTHGYTF. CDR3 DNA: TGTGCCAGTGTGGGCGGGGGTACCCATGGCTACACCTTC.

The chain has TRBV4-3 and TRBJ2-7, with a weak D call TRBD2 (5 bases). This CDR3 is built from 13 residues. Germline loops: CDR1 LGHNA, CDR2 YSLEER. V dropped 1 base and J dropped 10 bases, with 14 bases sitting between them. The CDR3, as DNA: TGCGCCAGCAGCCAAGCCCTATCGGGAAACCAGTACTTC. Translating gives CASSQALSGNQYF.

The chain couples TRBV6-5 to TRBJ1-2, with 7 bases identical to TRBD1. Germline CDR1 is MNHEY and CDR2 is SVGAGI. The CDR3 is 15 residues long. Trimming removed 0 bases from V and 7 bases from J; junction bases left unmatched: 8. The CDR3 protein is CASSYSAGGKRGYTF. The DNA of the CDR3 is TGTGCCAGCAGTTACTCGGCAGGGGGGAAACGTGGCTACACCTTC.

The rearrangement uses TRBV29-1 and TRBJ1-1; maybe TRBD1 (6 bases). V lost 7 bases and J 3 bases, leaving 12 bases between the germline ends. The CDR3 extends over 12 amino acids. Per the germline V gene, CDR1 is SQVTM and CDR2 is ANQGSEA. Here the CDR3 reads CSGNTGYTEAFF. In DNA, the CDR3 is TGCAGCGGAAATACAGGGTACACTGAAGCTTTCTTT.

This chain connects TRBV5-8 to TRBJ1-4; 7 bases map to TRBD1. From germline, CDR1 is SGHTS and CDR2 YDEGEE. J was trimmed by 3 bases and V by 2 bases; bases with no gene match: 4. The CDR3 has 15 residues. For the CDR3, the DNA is TGTGCCAGCAGCTTTTGGCAGGGGGCTAATGAAAAACTGTTTTTT. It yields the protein CASSFWQGANEKLFF.

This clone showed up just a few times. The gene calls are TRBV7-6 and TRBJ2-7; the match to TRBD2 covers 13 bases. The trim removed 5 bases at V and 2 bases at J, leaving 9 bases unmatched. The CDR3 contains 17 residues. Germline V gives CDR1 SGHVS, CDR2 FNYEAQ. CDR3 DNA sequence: TGTGCCAGCAGCCTGGGACTAGCGGGAACAAGTCCCTACGAGCAGTACTTC. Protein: CASSLGLAGTSPYEQYF.

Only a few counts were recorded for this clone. The CDR3 sequence is CASSYPAGGNTEAFF. Here the CDR3 DNA reads TGTGCCAGCAGTTATCCGGCCGGGGGGAACACTGAAGCTTTCTTT. V is TRBV6-6 and J is TRBJ1-1, with a possible D match to TRBD1 (5 bases). V dropped 3 bases and J dropped 1 base, with 12 bases sitting between them. This CDR3 contains 15 residues. The germline V gene has CDR1 MNHNY and CDR2 SVGAGI (reference sequence).

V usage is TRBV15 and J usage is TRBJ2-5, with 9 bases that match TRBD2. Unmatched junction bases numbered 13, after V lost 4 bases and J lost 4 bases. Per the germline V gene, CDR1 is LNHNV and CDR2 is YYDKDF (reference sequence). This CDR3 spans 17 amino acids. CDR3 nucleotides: TGTGCCACCAGCACAGGCGGAAGCGGGGGGTGGAGAGAGACCCAGTACTTC. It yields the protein CATSTGGSGGWRETQYF.

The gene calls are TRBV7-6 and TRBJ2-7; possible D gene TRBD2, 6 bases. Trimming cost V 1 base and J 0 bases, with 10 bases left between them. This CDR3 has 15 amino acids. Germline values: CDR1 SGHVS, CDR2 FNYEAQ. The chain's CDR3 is CASSLEGRDSYEQYF. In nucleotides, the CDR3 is TGTGCCAGCAGCTTAGAGGGGCGGGACTCCTACGAGCAGTACTTC.

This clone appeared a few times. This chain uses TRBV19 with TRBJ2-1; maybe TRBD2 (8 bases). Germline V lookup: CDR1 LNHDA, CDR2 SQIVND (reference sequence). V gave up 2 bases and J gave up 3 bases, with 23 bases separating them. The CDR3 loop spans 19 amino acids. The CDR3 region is CASSINRGSGGTRYNEQFF. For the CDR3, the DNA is TGTGCCAGTAGTATAAACAGGGGCTCGGGGGGGACTCGCTACAATGAGCAGTTCTTC. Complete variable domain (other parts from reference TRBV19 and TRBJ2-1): DGGITQSPKYLFRKEGQNVTLSCEQNLNHDAMYWYRQDPGQGLRLIYYSQIVNDFQKGDIAEGYSVSREKKESFPLTVTSAQKNPTAFYLCASSINRGSGGTRYNEQFFGPGTRLTVL.

In nucleotides, the CDR3 is TGTGCCAGCAGTTTACGGCAGGGAAGTACTGAAGCTTTCTTT. Its protein is CASSLRQGSTEAFF. The chain is built from TRBV27 and TRBJ1-1; possibly TRBD1 for D (5 bases). Germline lookup yields CDR1 MNHEY and CDR2 SMNVEV (reference sequence). The CDR3 contains 14 residues. Trimming shortened V by 2 bases and J by 5 bases, and 12 bases separated the two germline ends.